These 10 T cell receptor beta chains share one sample of origin, sequenced in a study of technical replicates of blood from a few donors. Only in-frame clones appear in the TCRdb table, and some are missing; sequencing was by immunoSEQ multiplex PCR. The table includes roughly 73,000 clones, 93% detected once. The sequenced sample consisted of T cells isolated from PBMCs. The receptors derive from a human donor in good health.

The chain joins TRBV7-9 to TRBJ2-5, with a weak D call TRBD2 (5 bases). The V end was cut by 7 bases, the J end by 5 bases, with 14 bases between. In germline, CDR1 is SEHNR, CDR2 FQNEAQ (reference sequence). The length of the CDR3 is 13 residues. The CDR3: CASNPLVSETQYF. CDR3 coding DNA: TGTGCCAGCAATCCACTAGTTTCGGAGACCCAGTACTTC.

V gene TRBV4-1 combines with J gene TRBJ1-4; no clear D. CDR3 length equals 16 residues. V was pared by 0 bases and J by 8 bases, with 16 bases between. Germline CDR1 and CDR2: MGHRA and YSYEKL. The CDR3 is CASSQDRRVRGEKLFF. DNA of the CDR3: TGCGCCAGCAGCCAAGACCGGCGGGTACGAGGCGAAAAACTGTTTTTT.

V gene TRBV5-1 combines with J gene TRBJ2-1, with 8 bases aligning to TRBD2. Losses at the gene ends were 0 bases for V and 7 bases for J; bases not matched to a gene: 12. The germline gives CDR1 SGHRS, CDR2 YFSETQ. The CDR3 sequence is 17 residues long. The CDR3 DNA is TGCGCCAGCAGCTTGGAGCCCGGGGGGGCCAGTCGGAATGAGCAGTTCTTC. Amino acids: CASSLEPGGASRNEQFF.

J is TRBJ2-2 and V is TRBV19; 14 bases fit TRBD2. The V gene end was trimmed by 4 bases and the J gene end by 6 bases; junction bases not matched to a gene: 4. Germline CDR1 reads LNHDA; CDR2 reads SQIVND (reference sequence). This CDR3 spans 16 amino acids. Here the CDR3 DNA reads TGTGCCAGTAGTAAAAGACTAGCGGGAGGGCCCGGGGAGCTGTTTTTT. This gives the protein CASSKRLAGGPGELFF. The full variable domain, completed using reference TRBV19 and TRBJ2-2, is DGGITQSPKYLFRKEGQNVTLSCEQNLNHDAMYWYRQDPGQGLRLIYYSQIVNDFQKGDIAEGYSVSREKKESFPLTVTSAQKNPTAFYLCASSKRLAGGPGELFFGEGSRLTVL.

The chain has TRBV11-3 and TRBJ2-7, with D tentatively TRBD2 (6 bases). Germline V gene sequence: CDR1 SGHNT, CDR2 YENEEA. The CDR3 contains 16 residues. V lost 1 base to trimming and J lost 0 bases, with 13 bases between them. This chain's CDR3 is CASSLAGLTTSYEQYF. The CDR3 coding sequence is TGTGCCAGCAGCTTAGCGGGACTGACTACCTCCTACGAGCAGTACTTC.

The V gene is TRBV9, the J gene TRBJ1-5; maybe TRBD1 (5 bases). The V end lost 0 bases, the J end lost 3 bases, and 10 bases lay between the germline ends. From germline, CDR1 is SGDLS and CDR2 YYNGEE. This CDR3 is 15 amino acids long. The CDR3 DNA follows: TGTGCCAGCAGCGTAGGTCTCAGGGCCAATCAGCCCCAGCATTTT. Amino acids: CASSVGLRANQPQHF.

The chain uses TRBV11-2 and TRBJ1-1; D not certain. This CDR3 has 14 amino acids. CDR1 is SGHAT and CDR2 is FQNNGV in the germline V gene. The ends were cut back, 5 bases at V and 6 bases at J, with 16 bases in the middle. CDR3 protein: CASSPTASIAEAFF. Written as DNA, the CDR3 is TGTGCCAGCAGCCCAACCGCGTCTATAGCTGAAGCTTTCTTT.

V usage is TRBV5-4 and J usage is TRBJ2-5, with unresolved D. In germline, CDR1 is SGHNT, CDR2 YYREEE (reference sequence). The V and J ends lost 0 bases and 4 bases respectively, with 10 bases between them. This CDR3 contains 14 residues. The CDR3 bases are TGTGCCAGCAGCTTGGAAGCCAAACCAGAGACCCAGTACTTC. Translated: CASSLEAKPETQYF.

The rearrangement joins TRBV21-1 to TRBJ1-5; the table assigns TRBD1, which was not confirmed against the DNA. TRBV21-1 is a documented pseudogene. This CDR3 region has 17 residues. Here the CDR3 reads CASNDVQGGNSNQPQHF. In DNA form, the CDR3 reads TGTGCCAGCAACGACGTCCAGGGCGGAAATAGCAATCAGCCCCAGCATTTT.

The chain has TRBV19 and TRBJ2-7; a possible D gene is TRBD1 (6 bases). Germline V gene lookup returns CDR1 LNHDA and CDR2 SQIVND (reference sequence). Trimming stripped 1 base from V and 4 bases from J, with 17 bases between. The CDR3 consists of 16 residues. The CDR3 DNA is TGTGCCAGTAGTATAGTCGGGCCAGGGGCCTTGTACGAGCAGTACTTC. Amino acid sequence: CASSIVGPGALYEQYF.